Listed below are T cell receptor beta chains from one sample, sequenced in a study of T cells after yellow fever vaccination. TCRdb reprocessed the 5' RACE reads with MiXCR, giving one entry per CDR3 protein. The sample carries 350,000 or so distinct CDR3 sequences, 7% to 10% recorded once. The sequenced sample was PBMCs, obtained about 41 days after the first yellow fever vaccination. The receptors were gathered from a man aged 18 to 35 who received the YFV17D yellow fever vaccine. Each CDR3 is given with its conserved first and last residue. Fields, in order: D gene, J gene, CDR3 length, clone size, V gene, CDR3 protein, CDR3 DNA. A D gene is named only where the DNA matches it firmly. Size is stated for part of the rows, as once, few or many counts, or as a class when the clone is expanded.

>NA|TRBJ2-2|15|few|TRBV20-1
CSARDSGAPAGELFF
TGCAGTGCTAGAGATTCGGGGGCCCCCGCCGGGGAGCTGTTTTTT
>TRBD2|TRBJ2-3|12|few|TRBV20-1
CSAYRGADTQYF
TGCAGTGCTTACCGGGGGGCAGATACGCAGTATTTT
>NA|TRBJ2-1|15|few|TRBV19
CASSMRGGGGNEQFF
TGTGCCAGTAGTATGAGGGGAGGGGGCGGGAATGAGCAGTTCTTC
>TRBD1|TRBJ2-7|15|many|TRBV5-1
CASSLATGGPYEQYF
TGCGCCAGCAGCTTGGCCACAGGGGGACCCTACGAGCAGTACTTC
>NA|TRBJ2-6|15|NA|TRBV27
CASSDRLSGANVLTF
TGTGCCAGCAGTGATCGGTTGTCTGGGGCCAACGTCCTGACTTTC
>NA|TRBJ2-2|14|few|TRBV6-4
CASSDSGDNGELFF
TGTGCCAGCAGTGACTCAGGGGATAACGGGGAGCTGTTTTTT
>NA|TRBJ2-2|12|NA|TRBV28
CASKTGSGELFF
TGTGCCAGCAAAACAGGGTCCGGGGAGCTGTTTTTT
>NA|TRBJ2-1|16|NA|TRBV9
CASSEPPGTSYNEQFF
TGTGCCAGCAGCGAGCCCCCTGGGACATCCTACAATGAGCAGTTCTTC
>NA|TRBJ1-1|11|NA|TRBV20-1
CSAGMNTEAFF
TGCAGTGCGGGCATGAACACTGAAGCTTTCTTT
>NA|TRBJ2-3|14|many|TRBV11-3
CASSLTQGTATQYF
TGTGCCAGCAGCCTGACCCAGGGTACGGCTACGCAGTATTTT
>TRBD2|TRBJ2-5|16|few|TRBV7-2
CASSFRTGGRQETQYF
TGTGCCAGCAGCTTCCGAACGGGGGGGCGCCAAGAGACCCAGTACTTC
>NA|TRBJ2-3|16|NA|TRBV5-6
CASSIGPAKRTDTQYF
TGTGCCAGCAGCATCGGGCCAGCTAAACGCACAGATACGCAGTATTTT
>TRBD1|TRBJ2-1|12|many|TRBV9
CASSTQGAEQFF
TGTGCCAGCAGCACCCAGGGGGCGGAGCAGTTCTTC
>TRBD2|TRBJ2-7|13|few|TRBV11-2
CASRGLAAREQYF
TGTGCCAGCAGAGGACTAGCTGCCCGGGAGCAGTACTTC
>TRBD2|TRBJ2-5|18|few|TRBV11-3
CASSLGLAGGHLAETQYF
TGTGCCAGCAGCTTAGGACTAGCGGGGGGCCACCTGGCGGAGACCCAGTACTTC
>TRBD2|TRBJ2-3|17|NA|TRBV6-1
CASKGLAGDPDTDTQYF
TGTGCCAGCAAGGGACTAGCGGGGGACCCCGACACAGATACGCAGTATTTT
>NA|TRBJ2-5|15|NA|TRBV4-1
CASSQRGLSGEAQYF
TGCGCCAGCAGCCAACGGGGCCTCTCAGGAGAGGCCCAGTACTTC
>NA|TRBJ1-4|17|few|TRBV4-2
CASSQVEVAATNEKLFF
TGTGCCAGCAGCCAAGTGGAGGTGGCCGCAACTAATGAAAAACTGTTTTTT
>NA|TRBJ2-2|14|many|TRBV4-1
CASSQGQYTGELFF
TGCGCCAGCAGCCAAGGACAGTACACCGGGGAGCTGTTTTTT
>NA|TRBJ1-5|16|few|TRBV2
CASSEGTYYSNQPQHF
TGTGCCAGCAGTGAGGGGACATACTATAGCAATCAGCCCCAGCATTTT
>NA|TRBJ1-3|15|few|TRBV6-5
CASSFRVAVGNTIYF
TGTGCCAGCAGTTTCAGGGTAGCGGTGGGAAACACCATATATTTT
>NA|TRBJ2-5|13|few|TRBV20-1
CSASFGTQETQYF
TGCAGTGCTAGTTTCGGTACCCAAGAGACCCAGTACTTC
>TRBD1|TRBJ1-2|13|many|TRBV5-5
CASSWDRDYGYTF
TGTGCCAGCAGCTGGGACAGGGACTATGGCTACACCTTC